The rows below give T cell receptor beta chains drawn from one sample of a study of shared clonotypes between healthy human individuals. The protocol was immunoSEQ multiplex PCR, while the TCRdb copy is restricted to in-frame clones and leaves out a portion. The data show around 2.5 million clones, approximately 93% seen once. Sequenced input: naive CD4+ T cells from PBMCs. The receptor source for this set is a man aged 18 to 29 in good health. Some clones in this sample may be carry-over from other donors' samples. Each CDR3 is given with its conserved first and last residue. Fields, in order: D gene, clone size, J gene, V gene, CDR3 protein, CDR3 DNA. D genes are given only for firm matches. Size tells how often a clone was seen (once, few, many) or the class of an expanded clone, and some rows leave it out.

.	.	TRBJ2-3	TRBV19	CASGVGGAADTQYF	TGTGCCAGTGGGGTTGGCGGAGCCGCAGATACGCAGTATTTT
.	.	TRBJ2-4	TRBV14	CASSQDWGLLDF	TGTGCCAGCAGCCAAGATTGGGGCCTCTTAGACTTC
.	.	TRBJ1-5	TRBV5-5	CASSPGGVSNQPQHF	TGTGCCAGCAGCCCCGGGGGGGTGAGCAATCAGCCCCAGCATTTT
.	once	TRBJ2-1	TRBV4-3	CASSQETNYNEQFF	TGCGCCAGCAGCCAAGAGACCAACTACAATGAGCAGTTCTTC
TRBD1	.	TRBJ1-5	TRBV19	CASTTIQGMLHNQPQHF	TGTGCCAGTACCACAATACAGGGGATGCTCCACAATCAGCCCCAGCATTTT
TRBD1	.	TRBJ2-7	TRBV5-5	CASSKTGAPDGFF	TGTGCCAGCAGCAAGACAGGGGCCCCTGACGGGTTTTTC
.	once	TRBJ2-7	TRBV28	CASSWVGRHEQYF	TGTGCCAGCAGCTGGGTTGGGAGGCACGAGCAGTACTTC
.	.	TRBJ1-5	TRBV7-9	CASSGGQTSNQPQHF	TGTGCCAGCAGCGGAGGACAGACTAGCAATCAGCCCCAGCATTTT
.	once	TRBJ2-6	TRBV9	CASSVGGRPSGANVLTF	TGTGCCAGCAGCGTAGGGGGACGGCCCTCTGGGGCCAACGTCCTGACTTTC
TRBD1	.	TRBJ1-4	TRBV9	CASSVRQGGTNEKLFF	TGTGCCAGCAGCGTACGACAGGGGGGCACTAATGAAAAACTGTTTTTT
.	.	TRBJ2-1	TRBV5-1	CASSLAANSENEQFF	TGCGCCAGCAGCTTGGCCGCTAACAGTGAAAATGAGCAGTTCTTC
.	.	TRBJ2-7	TRBV5-1	CASCPKPGAYEQYF	TGCGCCAGCTGCCCCAAGCCCGGGGCCTACGAGCAGTACTTC
.	.	TRBJ2-7	TRBV11-3	CASSLQGTLSYEQYF	TGTGCCAGCAGCTTACAGGGGACTCTCTCCTACGAGCAGTACTTC
TRBD2	.	TRBJ2-7	TRBV7-2	CASSSRGLAGSSYEQYF	TGTGCCAGCAGCTCCAGGGGACTAGCGGGATCCAGCTACGAGCAGTACTTC
TRBD1	.	TRBJ1-1	TRBV27	CASSPTILTGTTEAFF	TGTGCCAGCAGTCCGACTATCCTGACAGGGACCACTGAAGCTTTCTTT
TRBD1	.	TRBJ1-4	TRBV29-1	CSVLRTGSNEKLFF	TGCAGCGTCCTTAGGACAGGGTCTAATGAAAAACTGTTTTTT
.	.	TRBJ2-1	TRBV18	CASSPNKGSYNEQFF	TGTGCCAGCTCACCGAATAAGGGGTCCTACAATGAGCAGTTCTTC
TRBD1	.	TRBJ2-7	TRBV4-1	CASSHQAQGAALSYEQYF	TGCGCCAGCAGCCACCAGGCACAGGGGGCCGCCCTATCCTACGAGCAGTACTTC
TRBD2	.	TRBJ2-2	TRBV10-3	CAISYWTSGRAQTGELFF	TGTGCCATCAGCTACTGGACTAGCGGGAGGGCCCAGACCGGGGAGCTGTTTTTT
.	.	TRBJ1-4	TRBV11-1	CASSSRWSDNEKLFF	TGTGCCAGCAGCTCGCGGTGGTCGGACAATGAAAAACTGTTTTTT
.	.	TRBJ1-2	TRBV7-9	CASSQWGRSYTF	TGTGCCAGCAGCCAATGGGGGCGGAGCTACACCTTC
.	.	TRBJ2-1	TRBV2	CASSVDLSGYYNEQFF	TGTGCCAGCAGTGTAGACCTTAGCGGCTACTACAATGAGCAGTTCTTC
.	.	TRBJ2-1	TRBV15	CATSRTRFNEQFF	TGTGCCACCAGCCGGACCCGGTTCAATGAGCAGTTCTTC
.	once	TRBJ1-1	TRBV4-2	CASSPGGGMNTEAFF	TGTGCCAGCAGCCCGGGGGGGGGCATGAACACTGAAGCTTTCTTT
.	.	TRBJ2-1	TRBV7-2	CASSPAGAGEQFF	TGTGCCAGCAGCCCGGCGGGGGCGGGTGAGCAGTTCTTC
TRBD2	.	TRBJ2-7	TRBV5-1	CASSLGTSGSYEQYF	TGCGCCAGCAGCTTAGGGACTAGCGGTTCCTACGAGCAGTACTTC
.	.	TRBJ1-4	TRBV19	CASSIQPRRSEKLFF	TGTGCCAGTAGTATTCAACCCCGAAGGAGTGAAAAACTGTTTTTT
.	.	TRBJ2-1	TRBV5-4	CASSPSGGGNNEQFF	TGTGCCAGCAGCCCGAGCGGCGGAGGAAACAATGAGCAGTTCTTC
TRBD2	.	TRBJ2-7	TRBV27	CASRRLANYEQYF	TGTGCCAGCAGAAGACTAGCCAACTACGAGCAGTACTTC
.	.	TRBJ1-4	TRBV28	CASRQGGGEKLFF	TGTGCCAGCAGACAGGGCGGGGGTGAAAAACTGTTTTTT
TRBD2	.	TRBJ2-7	TRBV5-4	CASSLYSGRFSYEQYF	TGTGCCAGCAGCTTGTATAGCGGGAGATTCTCCTACGAGCAGTACTTC
.	.	TRBJ1-5	TRBV7-8	CASSLFGTVENQPQHF	TGTGCCAGCAGCTTATTCGGGACGGTCGAGAATCAGCCCCAGCATTTT
TRBD2	.	TRBJ2-3	TRBV5-1	CASSTAGTSGTDTQYF	TGCGCCAGCAGCACAGCCGGGACTAGCGGCACAGATACGCAGTATTTT
TRBD1	once	TRBJ2-1	TRBV7-2	CASSSRTGTGGHYEQFF	TGTGCCAGCAGCTCGAGAACCGGGACAGGGGGCCACTATGAGCAGTTCTTC
TRBD1	.	TRBJ1-1	TRBV19	CASSIEDRVWTEAFF	TGTGCCAGTAGTATAGAGGACAGGGTTTGGACTGAAGCTTTCTTT
TRBD2	.	TRBJ2-6	TRBV19	CASSFLAGPSGANVLTF	TGTGCCAGTAGTTTTCTAGCGGGGCCCTCTGGGGCCAACGTCCTGACTTTC
.	.	TRBJ2-7	TRBV28	CASSPKKGQVLRAGESYEQYF	TGTGCCAGCAGTCCCAAAAAAGGACAGGTTCTGAGGGCGGGAGAGTCTTACGAGCAGTACTTC
TRBD2	once	TRBJ2-1	TRBV5-1	CASSLSGTSNEQFF	TGCGCCAGCAGCTTGTCTGGGACTAGTAACGAGCAGTTCTTC
.	.	TRBJ2-7	TRBV6-5	CASTPFKGGAYEQYF	TGTGCCAGCACCCCCTTTAAGGGTGGGGCCTACGAGCAGTACTTC
.	.	TRBJ1-3	TRBV29-1	CSVADRSRGNTIYF	TGCAGCGTCGCGGACAGATCGCGTGGAAACACCATATATTTT
.	.	TRBJ1-5	TRBV15	CATSRGPTGGEAQHF	TGTGCCACCAGCAGAGGACCGACCGGTGGGGAGGCCCAGCATTTT
.	.	TRBJ1-1	TRBV10-3	CAIRPQYGGTEAFF	TGTGCCATCAGGCCTCAGTATGGGGGCACTGAAGCTTTCTTT
TRBD2	.	TRBJ2-3	TRBV28	CASSLVATSKADTQYF	TGTGCCAGCAGTTTAGTCGCGACTAGCAAGGCGGATACGCAGTATTTT
.	.	TRBJ2-4	TRBV7-2	CASSLFGGPAKNIQYF	TGTGCCAGCAGCTTATTTGGGGGGCCTGCCAAAAACATTCAGTACTTC
TRBD1	.	TRBJ1-1	TRBV7-9	CASSGGQGVFEAFF	TGTGCCAGCAGCGGGGGACAGGGGGTATTCGAAGCTTTCTTT
TRBD1	.	TRBJ1-2	TRBV5-1	CASTITTGRANYGYTF	TGCGCCAGCACCATTACGACAGGGCGAGCTAACTATGGCTACACCTTC
.	.	TRBJ1-1	TRBV9	CASSELLERTPREAFF	TGTGCCAGCAGCGAGCTGTTAGAAAGGACCCCAAGGGAAGCTTTCTTT
.	.	TRBJ2-5	TRBV5-5	CASSSTAGETQYF	TGTGCCAGCAGCTCTACGGCCGGGGAGACCCAGTACTTC